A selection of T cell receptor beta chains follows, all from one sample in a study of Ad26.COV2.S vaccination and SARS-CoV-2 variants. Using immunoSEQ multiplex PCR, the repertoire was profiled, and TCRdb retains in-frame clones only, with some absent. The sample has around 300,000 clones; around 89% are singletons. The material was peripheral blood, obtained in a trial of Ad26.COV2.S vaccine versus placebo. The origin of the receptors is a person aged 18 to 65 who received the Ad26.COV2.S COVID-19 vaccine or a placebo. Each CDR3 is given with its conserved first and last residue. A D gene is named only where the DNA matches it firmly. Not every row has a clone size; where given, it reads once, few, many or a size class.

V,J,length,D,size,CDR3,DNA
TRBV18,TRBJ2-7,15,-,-,CASSPPVPQGYEQYF,TGTGCCAGCTCACCGCCCGTGCCACAGGGTTACGAGCAGTACTTC
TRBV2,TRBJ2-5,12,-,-,CASKDEQETQYF,TGTGCCAGCAAGGACGAGCAAGAGACCCAGTACTTC
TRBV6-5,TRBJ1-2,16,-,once,CASSSRAAPNSYGYTF,TGTGCCAGCAGTTCCCGGGCGGCGCCCAATTCCTATGGCTACACCTTC
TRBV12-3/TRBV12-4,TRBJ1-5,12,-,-,CASSFWDQPQHF,TGTGCCAGCAGTTTTTGGGACCAGCCCCAGCATTTT
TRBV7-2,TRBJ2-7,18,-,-,CASSLVGVEAGFSYEQYF,TGTGCCAGCAGCTTAGTCGGGGTTGAGGCGGGGTTCTCCTACGAGCAGTACTTC
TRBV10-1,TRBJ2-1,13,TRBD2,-,CAEAGTSYNEQFF,TGCGCAGAAGCGGGAACCTCCTACAATGAGCAGTTCTTC
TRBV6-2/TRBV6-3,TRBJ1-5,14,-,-,CASSYHGVRQPQHF,TGTGCCAGCAGTTATCACGGGGTTCGTCAGCCCCAGCATTTT
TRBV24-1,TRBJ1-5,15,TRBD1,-,CATSDSGTGYQPQHF,TGTGCCACCAGTGATTCCGGGACAGGGTATCAGCCCCAGCATTTT
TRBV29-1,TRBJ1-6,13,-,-,CSVKAGMNSPLHF,TGCAGCGTCAAAGCAGGGATGAATTCACCCCTCCACTTT
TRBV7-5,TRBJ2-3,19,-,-,CARSPKTPPLAASTDTQYF,TGTGCCAGAAGCCCCAAAACCCCCCCGCTAGCGGCTAGCACAGATACGCAGTATTTT
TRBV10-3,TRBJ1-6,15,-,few,CAISESRGGNSPLHF,TGTGCCATCAGTGAGTCACGGGGCGGTAATTCACCCCTCCACTTT
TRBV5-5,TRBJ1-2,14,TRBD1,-,CASSLGQGAYGYTF,TGTGCCAGCAGCTTGGGACAGGGGGCGTATGGCTACACCTTC
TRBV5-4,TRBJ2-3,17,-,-,CASSLARGAGSTDTQYF,TGTGCCAGCAGCTTGGCCCGCGGGGCGGGGTCCACAGATACGCAGTATTTT
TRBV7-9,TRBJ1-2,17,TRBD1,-,CASSSVFGTGGIYGYTF,TGTGCCAGCAGCTCTGTTTTCGGGACAGGGGGGATCTATGGCTACACCTTC
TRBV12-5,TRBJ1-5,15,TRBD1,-,CASGPGTGGDQPQHF,TGTGCTAGTGGTCCCGGGACAGGAGGGGATCAGCCCCAGCATTTT
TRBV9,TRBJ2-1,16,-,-,CASSATDRSSYNEQFF,TGTGCCAGCAGCGCCACGGACAGAAGCTCCTACAATGAGCAGTTCTTC
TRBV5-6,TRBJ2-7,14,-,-,CASSPLARVDEQYF,TGTGCCAGCAGCCCCCTCGCCAGGGTCGACGAGCAGTACTTC
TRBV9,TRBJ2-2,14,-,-,CASSGRGFTGELFF,TGTGCCAGCAGCGGAAGGGGGTTCACCGGGGAGCTGTTTTTT
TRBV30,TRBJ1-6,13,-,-,CAWSRGPGIPLHF,TGTGCCTGGAGTCGCGGGCCCGGGATACCCCTCCACTTT
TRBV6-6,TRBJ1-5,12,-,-,CASSKPNQPQHF,TGTGCCAGCTCTAAGCCGAATCAGCCCCAGCATTTT
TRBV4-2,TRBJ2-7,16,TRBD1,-,CASSQNPDRESYEQYF,TGTGCCAGCAGCCAAAACCCCGACAGGGAGTCCTACGAGCAGTACTTC
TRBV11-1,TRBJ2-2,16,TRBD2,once,CASSPSSGRAVGELFF,TGTGCCAGCAGCCCCAGTAGCGGGAGGGCCGTCGGGGAGCTGTTTTTT
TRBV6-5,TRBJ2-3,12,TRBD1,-,CASSNRDRGVYF,TGTGCCAGCAGTAACCGGGACAGGGGGGTGTATTTT
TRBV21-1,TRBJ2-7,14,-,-,CASSSRTDLFEQYF,TGTGCCAGCAGCTCCCGGACGGACCTCTTCGAGCAGTACTTC
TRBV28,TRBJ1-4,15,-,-,CASIGDRSRGEKLFF,TGTGCCAGCATAGGAGACAGGTCCCGTGGGGAAAAACTGTTTTTT
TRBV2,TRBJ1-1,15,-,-,CASSEAAELNTEAFF,TGTGCCAGCAGTGAAGCGGCGGAGTTGAACACTGAAGCTTTCTTT
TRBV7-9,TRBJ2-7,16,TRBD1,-,CASSLVSGQGPYEQYF,TGTGCCAGCAGCTTAGTATCGGGACAGGGCCCCTACGAGCAGTACTTC
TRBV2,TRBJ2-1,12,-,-,CASSGTVNEQFF,TGTGCCAGCAGTGGGACTGTAAATGAGCAGTTCTTC
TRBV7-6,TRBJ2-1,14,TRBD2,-,CASSLGLAGEEQFF,TGTGCCAGCAGCTTAGGTCTAGCGGGAGAGGAGCAGTTCTTC
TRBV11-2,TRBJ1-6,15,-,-,CASSLVRGYGSPLHF,TGTGCCAGCAGCTTAGTCAGGGGATATGGGTCACCCCTCCACTTT
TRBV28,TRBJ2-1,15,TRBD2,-,CASTIGTSGNHEQFF,TGTGCCAGCACCATAGGGACTAGCGGAAACCATGAGCAGTTCTTC
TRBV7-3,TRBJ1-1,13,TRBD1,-,CASSWGQGSEAFF,TGTGCCAGCAGCTGGGGACAGGGGTCTGAAGCTTTCTTT
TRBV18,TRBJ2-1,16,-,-,CASSPLSVGSYNEQFF,TGTGCCAGCTCACCACTTAGTGTAGGGTCGTACAATGAGCAGTTCTTC
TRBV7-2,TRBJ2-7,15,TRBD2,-,CASSSFSGRGYEQYF,TGTGCCAGCAGCTCCTTTAGCGGGAGAGGGTACGAGCAGTACTTC
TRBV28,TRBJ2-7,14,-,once,CASSFSGGPYEQYF,TGTGCCAGCAGTTTTTCCGGGGGTCCCTACGAGCAGTACTTC
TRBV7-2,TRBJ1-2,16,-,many,CASSLTSRGFFYGYTF,TGTGCCAGCAGCTTAACTTCCAGGGGTTTTTTCTATGGCTACACCTTC
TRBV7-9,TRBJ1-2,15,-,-,CASSSRTALTGGYTF,TGTGCCAGCAGCTCTCGGACAGCCCTTACCGGTGGCTACACCTTC
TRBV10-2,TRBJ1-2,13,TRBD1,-,CASSGTGDYGYTF,TGCGCCAGCAGTGGGACAGGAGATTATGGCTACACCTTC
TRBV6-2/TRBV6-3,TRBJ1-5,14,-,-,CASSYSGDITPQHF,TGTGCCAGCAGTTACTCGGGGGACATCACGCCCCAGCATTTT
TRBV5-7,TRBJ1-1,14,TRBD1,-,CASSPEQGYAEAFF,TGTGCCAGCAGCCCGGAACAGGGGTACGCTGAAGCTTTCTTT
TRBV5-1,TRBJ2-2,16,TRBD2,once,CASSLNEVAGHGELFF,TGCGCCAGCAGCTTGAACGAGGTAGCGGGACACGGGGAGCTGTTTTTT
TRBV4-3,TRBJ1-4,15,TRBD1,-,CASSQGGTGDEKLFF,TGCGCCAGCAGCCAAGGGGGGACAGGGGATGAAAAACTGTTTTTT
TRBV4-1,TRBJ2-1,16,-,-,CASSQGGPALLNEQFF,TGCGCCAGCAGCCAAGGGGGACCGGCCCTCCTCAATGAGCAGTTCTTC
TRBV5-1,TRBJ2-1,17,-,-,CASSGPLVGAVVNEQFF,TGCGCCAGCAGCGGCCCCCTAGTGGGGGCAGTAGTCAATGAGCAGTTCTTC
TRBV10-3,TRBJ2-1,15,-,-,CAISGQESSYNEQFF,TGTGCCATCAGTGGACAGGAAAGCTCCTACAATGAGCAGTTCTTC
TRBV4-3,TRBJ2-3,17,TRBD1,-,CASSQVSPGQGTDTQYF,TGCGCCAGCAGCCAAGTATCCCCGGGACAGGGTACAGATACGCAGTATTTT
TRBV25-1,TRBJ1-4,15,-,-,CASSDKNGHREKLFF,TGTGCCAGCAGTGACAAAAATGGACATAGAGAAAAACTGTTTTTT
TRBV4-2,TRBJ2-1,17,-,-,CASSQVSVGAASDEQFF,TGTGCCAGCAGCCAAGTAAGCGTGGGGGCGGCAAGCGATGAGCAGTTCTTC
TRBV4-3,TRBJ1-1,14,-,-,CASSQDGTNTEAFF,TGCGCCAGCAGCCAAGACGGGACGAACACTGAAGCTTTCTTT
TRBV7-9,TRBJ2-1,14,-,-,CASSSESLLSVQFF,TGTGCCAGCAGCTCCGAATCCCTACTGTCCGTGCAGTTCTTC
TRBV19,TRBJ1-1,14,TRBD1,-,CASSSQGMNTEAFF,TGTGCCAGTAGTTCACAGGGGATGAACACTGAAGCTTTCTTT
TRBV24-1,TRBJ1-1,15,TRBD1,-,CATTPGTVAAPEAFF,TGTGCCACCACCCCTGGGACAGTAGCGGCCCCTGAAGCTTTCTTT
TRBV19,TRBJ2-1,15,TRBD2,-,CASSIGSGTSDEQFF,TGTGCCAGTAGTATAGGTAGCGGGACATCCGATGAGCAGTTCTTC
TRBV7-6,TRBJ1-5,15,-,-,CASSPEAYSNQPQHF,TGTGCCAGCAGCCCGGAAGCTTATAGCAATCAGCCCCAGCATTTT
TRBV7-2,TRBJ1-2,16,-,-,CASSLATGLLSYGYTF,TGTGCCAGCAGCTTAGCGACAGGCCTCCTATCGTATGGCTACACCTTC
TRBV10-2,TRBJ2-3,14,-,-,CASKGGVGADTQYF,TGCGCCAGCAAGGGGGGAGTGGGGGCAGATACGCAGTATTTT
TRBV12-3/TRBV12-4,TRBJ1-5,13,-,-,CASSRQGNQPQHF,TGTGCCAGCAGTAGACAGGGCAATCAGCCCCAGCATTTT